Listed here are 5 T cell receptor beta chains from one sample, sequenced in a study of post-analysis software for immune sequencing data. The study, taken as a whole, reports: There were five TRBV segments more frequent in patients than controls, and TRBV5-6, TRBV5-1 and TRBV20-1 were among them.

Their recognized antigens are unknown. Built from TCR beta cDNA, the libraries had unique molecular identifiers in them. TCRdb itself ran the PCR reads through MiXCR, one entry per CDR3 protein. The profile shows about 770,000 distinct CDR3 sequences, roughly 50% of them singletons. Input material: blood. These receptors were obtained from a girl aged 5 to 17 with multiple sclerosis.

This clonotype was seen just once. At one end, the junction sequence differs from germline, possibly due to a read error. V gene TRBV7-9 combines with J gene TRBJ2-5, with 7 bases that match TRBD2. The CDR3 is made up of 13 amino acids. The germline CDR1 and CDR2 sequences are SEHNR and FQNEAQ (reference sequence). The CDR3 DNA sequence: TGTGCCAGCAGTGGGGAGGGAGAAGAGGCCCAGTACTTC. Residues: CASSGEGEEAQYF.

The table lists this clonotype with a few counts. J is TRBJ1-2 and V is TRBV7-9; 9 nucleotides line up with TRBD1. CDR1 and CDR2 (germline): SEHNR, FQNEAQ (reference sequence). The CDR3 is 16 residues long. V was pared by 1 base and J by 2 bases, with 5 bases of the junction left unmatched. CDR3 DNA: TGTGCCAGCAGCTTAGGTCGGGACAGGGAAAACTATGGCTACACCTTC. Protein sequence: CASSLGRDRENYGYTF.

This chain uses TRBV13 with TRBJ2-2; D might be TRBD1 (6 bases). The CDR3 contains 16 residues. Germline V gene sequence: CDR1 PRHDT, CDR2 FYEKMQ (reference sequence). With 5 bases removed from V and 5 bases from J, the gap between germline ends came to 18 bases. CDR3 residues: CASSAPGTRLTGELFF. CDR3 coding DNA: TGTGCCAGCAGCGCCCCCGGGACACGATTAACCGGGGAGCTGTTTTTT.

This clonotype was seen once. Because it lacks the conserved phenylalanine or tryptophan at the end, this CDR3 is likely a read error. CDR3 protein: CASSLAGLSGVRFQNEQFC. DNA for the CDR3: TGTGCCAGCAGCCTTGCCGGGCTTAGCGGGGTTAGATTTCAAAATGAGCAGTTCTGC. The rearrangement uses TRBV9 and TRBJ2-1; TRBD2 aligns across 8 bases. V dropped 4 bases and J dropped 7; count of bases not matched to a gene: 22. Germline V gene data show CDR1 as SGDLS and CDR2 as YYNGEE. The CDR3 loop spans 19 amino acids.

The chain recombines TRBV6-6 with TRBJ1-2, with TRBD1 matching over 8 bases. This CDR3 contains 16 residues. Trimming removed 6 bases from V and 1 base from J; junction bases left unmatched: 10. CDR1 MNHNY and CDR2 SVGAGI come from the germline V gene (reference sequence). Written as DNA, the CDR3 is TGTGCCAGCAGCCCCCCGCGGGACAGGTTTAACTATGGCTACACCTTC. It yields the protein CASSPPRDRFNYGYTF.